The next 22 T cell receptor beta chains were all read from a single sample in a study of blood T cell repertoires in COVID-19. Sequencing was performed with immunoSEQ multiplex PCR; in TCRdb, only in-frame clones are kept and a portion is missing. Of over 200,000 clones listed, roughly 80% were seen once; the top ten hold 7.5% to 9%. The sequencing input was peripheral blood. The receptors derive from a woman aged 80 or older with acute or convalescent COVID-19.

The chain has TRBV3-1 (or the pseudogene TRBV3-2) and TRBJ2-7; TRBD2 matches 8 bases. The germline gives CDR1 LGHDT, CDR2 YNNKEL (reference sequence). CDR3 size: 16 residues. V trimming: 0 bases; J trimming: 5 bases; junction bases outside the gene matches: 9. CDR3 sequence: CASSQDGAGGVDEQYF. The CDR3 DNA follows: TGTGCCAGCAGCCAAGACGGCGCGGGGGGCGTGGACGAGCAGTACTTC.

The J gene is TRBJ1-1, the V gene TRBV19, with TRBD1 matching 9 bases. Germline values: CDR1 LNHDA, CDR2 SQIVND (reference sequence). With V trimmed by 10 bases and J by 2 bases, 5 bases remained unmatched. The CDR3 contains 13 residues. CDR3: CATAGQGNTEAFF. For the CDR3, the DNA is TGTGCCACCGCGGGACAGGGAAACACTGAAGCTTTCTTT.

V and J are TRBV6-1 and TRBJ2-3, with TRBD2 matching 13 bases. CDR3 length: 19 residues. Germline CDR1 is MNHNS and CDR2 is SASEGT. V gave up 4 bases and J gave up 3 bases; unmatched junction bases: 13. The CDR3 DNA is TGTGCCAGCAGTGTAAGGCCACTAGCGGGGGGGCCAAAAACAGATACGCAGTATTTT. This translates into CASSVRPLAGGPKTDTQYF.

The chain couples TRBV15 to TRBJ1-2; tentative D call: TRBD1 (5 bases). Per the germline V gene, CDR1 is LNHNV and CDR2 is YYDKDF (reference sequence). Trimming took 1 base from V and 4 from J, leaving 13 bases between them. The length of the CDR3 is 15 residues. CDR3 DNA sequence: TGTGCCACCAGCAGAGGGGGCACAGGAAGCTATGGCTACACCTTC. Its protein product is CATSRGGTGSYGYTF.

The chain is built from TRBV7-8 and TRBJ1-1; a possible D gene is TRBD1 (5 bases). CDR1 and CDR2 from the germline V gene are SGHVS and FQNEAQ. CDR3 length: 14 residues. The ends were cut back, 4 bases at V and 8 bases at J, with 17 bases in the middle. CDR3 region: CASSSIRQGLEAFF. CDR3 nucleotides: TGTGCCAGCAGCTCCATTCGTCAGGGATTAGAAGCTTTCTTT.

This rearrangement joins TRBV30 to TRBJ2-1; no reliable D call. The V end lost 4 bases, the J end lost 3 bases, and 4 bases lay between the germline ends. This CDR3 has 11 amino acids. Germline V gene data show CDR1 as GTSNPN and CDR2 as SVGIG (reference sequence). CDR3 residues: CAWTVYNEQFF. As DNA, the CDR3 is TGTGCCTGGACCGTCTACAATGAGCAGTTCTTC.

V gene TRBV18 combines with J gene TRBJ1-5; 9 nucleotides line up with TRBD1. This CDR3 has 16 amino acids. Germline values: CDR1 KGHSH, CDR2 LQKENI. After removal of 2 bases from V and 5 bases from J, the junction contained 7 bases not matched to a gene. The CDR3 nucleotides read TGTGCCAGCTCACCAATAGGACAGGGGCAGGATCAGCCCCAGCATTTT. It is translated as CASSPIGQGQDQPQHF.

The chain uses TRBV12-3 or TRBV12-4 and TRBJ1-1, with TRBD1 as a possible D gene (6 bases). Trimming took off 6 bases at V and 3 bases at J, with 11 bases between the two ends. The CDR3 contains 13 residues. Here the CDR3 DNA reads TGTGCCAGCAGCCTCCAGGGGTACACTGAAGCTTTCTTT. Residues: CASSLQGYTEAFF.

The rearrangement links TRBV11-3 to TRBJ1-6, with TRBD1 matching over 7 bases. CDR3 length: 14 amino acids. With 7 bases clipped from V and 10 bases from J, the junction kept 10 bases outside the gene matches. Germline V gene data show CDR1 as SGHNT and CDR2 as YENEEA. This CDR3 is CASILQGQLSPLHF. The CDR3 DNA reads as TGTGCCAGCATCCTACAGGGGCAGCTCTCACCCCTCCACTTT.

The rearrangement joins TRBV5-1 to TRBJ2-7, with 7 nucleotides matching TRBD2. Germline V gene sequence: CDR1 SGHRS, CDR2 YFSETQ. V shed 5 bases and J 1 base; nucleotides not matched to a gene: 9. This CDR3 comprises 15 residues. The DNA for the CDR3 is TGCGCCAGCAGGATCCCCCGGGAGGCGTCCTACGAGCAGTACTTC. This sequence encodes CASRIPREASYEQYF.

This clone was detected only a few times. V usage is TRBV5-1 and J usage is TRBJ1-3; D unresolved. V was cut by 0 bases and J by 4 bases, with 8 bases left in between. This CDR3 has 14 residues. The V gene's germline CDR1 is SGHRS and CDR2 YFSETQ. The CDR3 DNA sequence: TGCGCCAGCAGCTTGGAAGCCTTCGGAAACACCATATATTTT. This sequence encodes CASSLEAFGNTIYF.

This chain links TRBV27 with TRBJ2-7, with D perhaps TRBD1 (6 bases). V lost 5 bases to trimming and J lost 3 bases, with 14 bases between them. Germline V CDR1 and CDR2: MNHEY, SMNVEV (reference sequence). CDR3 length: 14 amino acids. This chain's CDR3 is CASSPRQADYEQYF. As DNA, the CDR3 is TGTGCCAGCAGTCCCCGACAGGCTGACTACGAGCAGTACTTC.

In this sample, this clone turned up a few times. The chain joins TRBV7-6 to TRBJ1-5; 9 bases fit TRBD1. CDR1 and CDR2 (germline): SGHVS, FNYEAQ. The CDR3 covers 14 residues. The ends lost 5 bases at V and 5 bases at J; junction bases unmatched: 4. The CDR3 nucleotides are TGTGCCAGCAGCGAACAGGGGGCTTATCAGCCCCAGCATTTT. It encodes CASSEQGAYQPQHF.

The chain recombines TRBV7-8 with TRBJ2-2; D unresolved. Germline values: CDR1 SGHVS, CDR2 FQNEAQ. The CDR3 runs to 13 residues. V was trimmed by 2 bases and J by 7 bases, leaving 8 bases between them. The CDR3 is CASSLSRGGELFF. The CDR3 DNA reads TGTGCCAGCAGCTTAAGTAGAGGCGGGGAGCTGTTTTTT.

This clone was seen a handful of times. The chain carries TRBV3-1 (or the pseudogene TRBV3-2) and TRBJ1-6; a possible D gene is TRBD1 (5 bases). The length of the CDR3 is 15 residues. V was trimmed by 1 base and J by 9 bases, leaving 13 bases between them. CDR1 LGHDT and CDR2 YNNKEL come from the germline V gene (reference sequence). This chain's CDR3 is CASSQGGAAGSPLHF. The CDR3, as DNA: TGTGCCAGCAGCCAAGGAGGGGCAGCGGGTTCACCCCTCCACTTT.

The chain couples TRBV19 to TRBJ1-5; D is uncertain. The CDR3 runs 12 residues. Germline CDR1 LNHDA, CDR2 SQIVND (reference sequence). V gave up 5 bases and J gave up 5 bases, with 7 bases separating them. This CDR3 reads CASSARDQPQHF. CDR3 bases: TGTGCCAGTAGTGCGAGGGATCAGCCCCAGCATTTT.

The V call is TRBV11-2, the J call TRBJ2-5, with D uncertain. This CDR3 contains 11 residues. Trimming took 4 bases from V and 4 from J, leaving 4 bases between them. Germline loops: CDR1 SGHAT, CDR2 FQNNGV. The CDR3 coding sequence is TGTGCCAGCAGCTCCGTAGAGACCCAGTACTTC. As protein: CASSSVETQYF. The full variable domain, rest sourced from reference TRBV11-2 and TRBJ2-5, is EAGVAQSPRYKIIEKRQSVAFWCNPISGHATLYWYQQILGQGPKLLIQFQNNGVVDDSQLPKDRFSAERLKGVDSTLKIQPAKLEDSAVYLCASSSVETQYFGPGTRLLVL.

This clone appeared a single time. The chain has TRBV6-5 and TRBJ2-3; 10 nucleotides line up with TRBD1. After removal of 8 bases from V and 6 bases from J, the junction contained 5 bases not matched to a gene. Germline CDR1 is MNHEY and CDR2 is SVGAGI. There are 13 residues in the CDR3. CDR3 residues: CASRDRGIDTQYF. CDR3 DNA sequence: TGTGCCAGCCGGGACAGGGGTATCGATACGCAGTATTTT.

The genes are TRBV19 and TRBJ1-6; D is unclear. Germline loops: CDR1 LNHDA, CDR2 SQIVND (reference sequence). Trimming pared 1 base from V and 5 bases from J, leaving 3 bases between. This CDR3 is 13 amino acids long. CDR3 in amino acids: CASSIVDNSPLHF. The CDR3, as DNA: TGTGCCAGTAGTATAGTAGATAATTCACCCCTCCACTTT.

This clone was observed a handful of times. The rearrangement uses TRBV2 and TRBJ2-2; 10 positions match TRBD1. V was clipped by 8 bases and J by 3 bases; unmatched bases: 3. The CDR3 contains 14 residues. The V gene's germline CDR1 is SNHLY and CDR2 FYNNEI. CDR3 protein: CASGDRGYTGELFF. CDR3 in DNA: TGTGCCAGCGGGGACAGGGGCTACACCGGGGAGCTGTTTTTT.

V and J are TRBV28 and TRBJ2-5; 11 nucleotides agree with TRBD2. The CDR3 sequence is 15 residues long. Per germline, CDR1 MDHEN and CDR2 SYDVKM. J was trimmed by 4 bases and V by 5 bases; bases with no gene match: 6. CDR3 in amino acids: CASSTSGSRRETQYF. In DNA, the CDR3 is TGTGCCAGCAGTACTAGCGGGAGCCGGAGAGAGACCCAGTACTTC.

V and J are TRBV5-1 and TRBJ2-7, with 12 bases that match TRBD2. V trimming: 4 bases; J trimming: 7 bases; junction bases outside the gene matches: 15. Germline loops: CDR1 SGHRS, CDR2 YFSETQ. The CDR3 has 17 amino acids. CDR3 residues: CASSRAILLAGGGEQYF. DNA for the CDR3: TGCGCCAGCAGCAGGGCGATTCTACTAGCGGGAGGAGGGGAGCAGTACTTC.